Given below is one T cell receptor beta chain in context. Which antigen it targets is not known. The germline V gene (reference sequence) yields MNHEY for CDR1 and SMNVEV for CDR2. CDR3 length: 13 amino acids, cysteine to phenylalanine. Only CDR3 DNA is held: 39 bases, read in frame from base 1. V is pared back by 5 bases and J by 2 bases, with 6 bases lying between the germline termini. The cohort was made up of approximately 670 healthy bone marrow donors. All cohort members were sampled while nominally healthy, although unrecorded immune exposures were likely present. The donor tested CMV seronegative and was one of the 352 seronegative cohort members. Each donor provided a peripheral blood sample, and peripheral blood mononuclear cells were used for TCR beta sequencing. Genomic DNA was extracted from the blood cell samples with the Qiagen DNeasy Blood Extraction Kit. This record belongs to a study of cytomegalovirus exposure and HLA in healthy donors (dated by TCRdb to 2017 to 2019). Context from the whole study: An earlier analysis of fewer than 750 of the donors reported about 260 Gb of sequence data and about 120 million unique TCR beta sequences obtained from some 200 million T cells. Roughly 300 gigabases of sequencing data and approximately 93 million unique TCR sequences were included in an early release covering around 650 HLA-typed donors. Of the roughly 400 genotyped donors, around 81% fell in the genetic ancestry cluster associated with self-reported Caucasian donors. The aim of the study was to test whether cataloging public T cell receptors could identify signatures of past pathogen exposure. The T cell repertoires of around 730 subjects were profiled by immunosequencing and related to cytomegalovirus serostatus. A separate validation cohort of roughly 120 different subjects was used in addition to the 666-subject first cohort. To predict cytomegalovirus infection status, the study combined high-throughput TCR immunosequencing, statistical association of individual TCRs with disease status, and machine learning. A later analysis re-analyzed previously published TCR beta repertoires from several hundred donors and added high-resolution HLA genotyping to study TCR occurrence patterns. Rather than using new phenotypic data, the later analysis identified candidate immune exposures from TCR beta sequences and from how often those sequences occurred across donors. To decide whether each TCR beta V gene segment behaved as functional or pseudogenic, an earlier analysis of some 600 of the donors relied on high-throughput TCR beta sequencing. Donor age, sex, ethnicity and CMV serostatus were compiled alongside the repertoire data. In a later genetic analysis, genome-wide SNP genotypes for about 55% of the roughly 670 donors were used, and that subset was treated as a discovery cohort. Every discovery cohort repertoire had been produced on one sequencing platform. HLA typing included class I and class II loci at four-digit resolution. The number of donors typed differed by locus, with about 629-640 for A, B, C, DRB1 and DQB1, 522 for DQA1, approximately 580 for DPA1, and roughly 450 for DPB1. Roughly five DR-DQ haplotypes were handled as single units for association and clustering because linkage in the cohort was strong. On average, roughly 250,000 unique TCR beta nucleotide sequences were sequenced per donor among 350 to 400 genotyped donors of the cohort, with 15% to 20% of those sequences being non-productive.

The protocol used for the library was the immunoSEQ multiplex PCR assay. The multiplex PCR relied on a mix of 60 forward primers for TCR Vbeta segments and 13 reverse primers for TCR Jbeta segments. A multiplex PCR assay on genomic DNA amplified the CDR3 region of rearranged TCR beta genes. On the Illumina HiSeq System, the amplified TCR beta libraries were sequenced as 87-base-pair reads. The authors' pipeline ran thus. In a later analysis, tens of millions of unique TCR beta chains were counted across the 650 to 750 repertoires, and roughly 11 million of these chains were shared by at least two donors. To remove PCR and sequencing errors, raw reads were error-corrected and collapsed into unique sequences using a nearest-neighbor algorithm that merged closely related sequences. V, D and J gene segments were assigned by aligning CDR3 sequences to IMGT reference sequences. For a sequence to be retained, a match of at least six nucleotides to both a V gene segment and a J gene segment was required. Rearrangements were classified as productive when the CDR3 lacked stop codons and remained in frame with V and J, and all other rearrangements were classified as non-productive. Following IMGT convention, CDR3 was defined as the stretch from the second conserved V-encoded cysteine to the conserved J-encoded phenylalanine. Sequences without an unambiguous match to a single V gene segment were excluded from the earlier analysis of about 630 of the donors. In an earlier analysis of 587 of the donors, a V segment was called functional when productive rearrangements were above 56.7%, and segregating when the standard deviation between donors exceeded 5%. A statistical classification framework was built for diagnosing cytomegalovirus status from the catalog of TCR beta chain sequences. V and J gene assignment, in a later analysis, came from comparing TCR nucleotide sequences with IMGT/GENE-DB human TR gene sequences. A later analysis assigned CDR3 sequences and most-parsimonious VDJ recombination scenarios with the TCRdist pipeline. A later analysis defined each TCR beta chain by its CDR3 amino acid sequence plus V-gene family, and excluded reads lacking a unique V-gene family. A later analysis removed 592 highly shared, low-generation-probability nucleotide sequences to deal with suspected cross-contamination and a sequencing artifact. In a later analysis, a clonal expansion index was calculated for each public chain from normalized within-repertoire ranks of inferred template counts. Generation probabilities in a later analysis came from a VDJ recombination model fitted to out-of-frame rearrangements, and those results were checked against IGoR. In a later analysis, TCR-TCR, TCR-HLA and TCR-CMV co-occurrence was scored with hypergeometric tests, and a repertoire-size bias correction was applied to TCR pairs. A later analysis estimated false discovery rates by permuting HLA or CMV assignments 20 times. In a later analysis, co-occurring TCRs were grouped using DBSCAN, and TCRdist sequence similarity was added for clustering within HLA-allele-positive subsets. For co-occurrence clustering, repertoires with fewer than 30,000 or more than 120,000 public chains were excluded, along with roughly 5 repertoires with anomalous nucleotide sharing. What TCRdb holds here is the immuneACCESS table cut down to in-frame rearrangements. Part of the clones is not present; checked against another copy, under half of the missing clones reflect an unresolved V gene, and the others are unexplained. The V and J calls and clone size are taken from that table; D and trimming were inferred from the DNA. The sample table includes approximately 190,000 clones. The top ten clonotypes cover less than 0.85% of the sample.

The study at large found these results: In a later analysis, several top co-occurrence clusters were reported to appear linked to parvovirus B19, influenza, CMV and Epstein-Barr virus. Because the 87-base-pair reads could not distinguish some IMGT-functional V segments, including TRBV6-2 and TRBV6-3, those segments were excluded. At a false discovery rate of 0.05, a later analysis linked around 17,000 TCR beta sequences to specific HLA alleles. In this cohort, only TCR beta chains were sequenced, and detectable features were limited by the absence of alpha or paired-chain data. Over 15 rarely observed V segments, including chromosome 9 orphons, were excluded from the earlier analysis of about 600 of the donors because counts were too low. Broadly in line with IMGT annotations, most TCR beta V segments showed up in productive rearrangements about 87% or about 30% of the time in an earlier analysis of roughly 590 of the donors. A later analysis found that TCR association rates varied across HLA loci, with DRB1 alleles showing the most associated TCRs and HLA-C alleles the fewest. While some public TCRs were present in many individuals, most TCR sequences turned up only very rarely across donors. A further reported finding was that TCR beta sequences accurately predicted the HLA-A and HLA-B alleles for most subjects in the first cohort. A few of the identified cytomegalovirus-associated TCR beta chains were confirmed in vitro to be specific for cytomegalovirus antigens. Linkage disequilibrium might explain the correlated functional status among segregating V segments, but an unknown experimental factor could not be ruled out. V-gene and J-gene trimming of TCR beta chains was associated with a missense DCLRE1C variant in a later genetic analysis, and the association was replicated in an independent cohort. The study listed 164 TCR beta chains as associated with cytomegalovirus. Sequencing depth was assumed to be roughly uniform across donors in the presence/absence analyses, though that assumption may not hold. Because HLA typing was missing for some donors at each locus, association tests included only the typed subset. In a later analysis, HLA-associated TCR beta chains were found to be more clonally expanded and to have lower generation probabilities than equally common non-associated chains. Immune exposure information for the cohort was limited to CMV serostatus. According to the authors, the approach could potentially be generalized to other disease states and immunological phenotypes. When HLA alleles, especially DR and DQ, strongly co-occurred, attributing TCR associations to individual alleles was difficult. According to a later analysis, most CMV-associated TCR beta chains appeared to be HLA-restricted, and the HLA associations seemed to be driven largely by CMV exposure. The sequencing pipeline was judged likely to have produced a cluster of highly shared sequence variants as a technical artifact. A later genetic analysis reported fewer N-insertions in productive TCRs among donors in an Asian-associated ancestry cluster than the roughly 650-donor mean. Cytomegalovirus status was reported to be diagnosed by the classifier with high specificity and sensitivity in both the original and validation cohorts.

The sequence came from a boy younger than 18 in good health and CMV-seronegative. Sequenced sample: PBMCs. Rearrangement joined TRBV27 to TRBJ2-2, with the identity of the D gene unclear. The DNA reads TGTGCCAGCAGTCTTTCTAACACCGGGGAGCTGTTTTTT. Its protein reads: CASSLSNTGELFF.